This TCR beta chain was found in a study of graft-versus-host responses after intestinal transplantation (dated by TCRdb to 2020 to 2022). For context, the study as a whole: The transplants that recipients received were multivisceral, liver-intestinal, or isolated intestinal. Alloreactive clones were identified by sequencing pre-transplant mixed lymphocyte reaction products and comparing them with unstimulated pre-transplant donor and recipient T cells. Every recipient was given anti-thymocyte globulin induction, followed by approximately 3 years of maintenance tacrolimus and steroids. After intestinal transplantation, graft-versus-host and host-versus-graft alloreactive T cell clones in the graft, circulation and bone marrow were tracked using bulk TCR-beta CDR3 sequencing. Of the roughly 23 intestinal transplant recipients enrolled in the cohort, one of whom was a retransplant, a few patients without pretransplant specimens were excluded. Instead of going to the commercial service, samples from a few later patients were sequenced in-house on an Illumina MiSeq and processed with MiXCR. A peak of at least 4% donor T cells among recipient peripheral blood mononuclear cells was the definition used for donor T cell macrochimerism.

On the study overall, not on this receptor specifically: Conclusions were limited by the relatively low number and heterogeneity of intestinal transplant patients. In the allografts of patients with donor T cell macrochimerism, GvH to HvG T cell clonal ratios were high. Early after transplant, peak levels of circulating GvH clones were found to be associated with declines in HvG clones. GvH clones turned up in recipient bone marrow, with some appearing earlier in ileal mucosa or blood, a pattern consistent with an intestinal mucosal origin.

In regard to this clone: Its antigen remains unidentified. There are no base qualities to consult, and no much larger clone falls within one base.

From the germline V gene, CDR1 is MNHNS and CDR2 is SASEGT. The CDR3 spans 10 residues, from the cysteine through the phenylalanine. The entry retains the CDR3 DNA only, 30 bases that are in frame from base 1. Trimming at the junction amounts to 7 bases on V and 2 bases on J, and the germline ends lie 2 bases apart. Libraries were constructed by the immunoSEQ multiplex PCR assay. For most patients, genomic DNA was isolated using the Qiagen DNeasy Blood and Tissue Kit and was shipped frozen to Adaptive Biotechnologies for TCR sequencing. Adaptive Biotechnologies carried out high-throughput TCR-beta CDR3 sequencing of genomic DNA for most patients. In the paper's pipeline: Adaptive's ImmunoSEQ software was the source of the TCR sequencing data for 18 patients, while three other patients were processed with MiXCR and VDJtools. To correct CD4 versus CD8 sorting errors, sequences present in both subsets at a frequency ratio below 5:1 were removed. Because the origin of CDR3 nucleotide sequences shared between donor and recipient could not be assigned, those sequences were removed. To count as alloreactive, a clone needed at least 2-fold expansion over unstimulated cells and a minimum CFSE-low frequency of 0.002% (template counts) or 0.001% (read counts). Clones were considered mappable if detected in sequenced pre-transplant spleen, lymph node, or MLR CFSE-low populations of the donor or recipient. Cumulative frequency of alloreactive clones was calculated as a percentage of all sequences weighted by copy number. As stored in TCRdb, this immuneACCESS dataset retains in-frame rearrangements with V and J assigned. A fraction of the clones does not appear; measured against another copy, unresolved V genes explain less than half of the discrepancy, and the remainder lacks a known reason. The V and J calls and clone size were taken over from that table, and D and trimming were inferred from the DNA. This sample comprises roughly 39,000 clones, 90% to 95% of them detected only once. The ten largest clones represent more than 0.2% of the sample.

The time point tag for this specimen amounts to: cells obtained before transplantation from donor or recipient. CD3+CD4+ and CD3+CD8+ populations were FACS-sorted from unstimulated pre-transplant donor and recipient cells taken from spleen or lymph nodes. The sequence was collected from a human donor who was the organ donor for an intestinal transplant. The sample was unstimulated CD8+ T cells sorted from spleen or lymph node cells, taken before transplant. The chain is encoded by TRBV6-1 joined to TRBJ1-1; there is no confident call for the D gene. Here is the DNA: TGTGCCAGCACCAACACTGAAGCTTTCTTT. This codes for CASTNTEAFF.